This T cell receptor (beta chain) derives from a study of T-cell reconstitution after alpha-beta-depleted transplantation in children. CDR3 length: 21 residues. Germline V gene lookup returns CDR1 SGHRS and CDR2 YFSETQ. After removal of 1 base from V and 1 base from J, the junction contained 22 bases not matched to a gene. Preparation of the TCRbeta library used unique molecular identifiers. One entry per CDR3 protein results from TCRdb running MiXCR on the PCR reads. The sample yields more than 500,000 distinct CDR3 sequences, over 10% seen once. As for this clonotype: Its antigen is currently unknown.

Study results and limitations: Two months or so post-transplant, alpha-beta T cells reportedly derived from several hundred expanded graft clones. Diversity and T-cell counts at one year after transplant derived mostly from new T cells.

The clonotype originates from a female patient aged 2 to 10 who had a stem cell transplant for aplastic anemia, so the T cells may come from the graft donor. The specimen comprised PBMCs, mostly from graft donor cells, sampled 180 days after TCRalphabeta/CD19-depleted stem cell transplant. The genes are TRBV5-1 and TRBJ1-2; 7 bases map to TRBD1. The DNA for the CDR3 is TGCGCCAGCAGCTTGATTGAAGCGGACCGACGGGGCAGGGGGGGTAACTATGGCTACACCTTC. Translating gives CASSLIEADRRGRGGNYGYTF.